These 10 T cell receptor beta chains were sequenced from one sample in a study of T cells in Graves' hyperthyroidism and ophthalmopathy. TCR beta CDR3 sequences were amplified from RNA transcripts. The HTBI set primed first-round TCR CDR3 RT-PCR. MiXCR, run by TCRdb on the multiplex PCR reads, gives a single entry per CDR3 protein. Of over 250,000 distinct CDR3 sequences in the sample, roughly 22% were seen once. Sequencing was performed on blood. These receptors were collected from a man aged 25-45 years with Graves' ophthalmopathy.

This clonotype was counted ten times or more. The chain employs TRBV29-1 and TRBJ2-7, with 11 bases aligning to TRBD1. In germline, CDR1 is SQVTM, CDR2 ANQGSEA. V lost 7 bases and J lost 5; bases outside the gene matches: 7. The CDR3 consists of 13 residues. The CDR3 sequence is CSARTGGSNEQYF. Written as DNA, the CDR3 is TGCAGCGCCCGGACAGGGGGCTCTAACGAGCAGTACTTC.

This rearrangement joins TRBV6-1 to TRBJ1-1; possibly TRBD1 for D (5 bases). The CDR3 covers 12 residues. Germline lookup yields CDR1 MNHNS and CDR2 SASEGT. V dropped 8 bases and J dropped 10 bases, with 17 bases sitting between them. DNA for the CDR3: TGTGCCAGCGGGGCCGGGCCTCAGGCAGCTTTCTTT. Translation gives CASGAGPQAAFF.

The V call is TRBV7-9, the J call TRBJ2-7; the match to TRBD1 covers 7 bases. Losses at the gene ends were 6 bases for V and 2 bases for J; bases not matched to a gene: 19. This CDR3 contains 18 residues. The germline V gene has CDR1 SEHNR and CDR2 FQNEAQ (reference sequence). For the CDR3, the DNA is TGTGCCAGCAGTAGGGGACCCACCCGGACAGGATCAACCTACGAGCAGTACTTC. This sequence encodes CASSRGPTRTGSTYEQYF.

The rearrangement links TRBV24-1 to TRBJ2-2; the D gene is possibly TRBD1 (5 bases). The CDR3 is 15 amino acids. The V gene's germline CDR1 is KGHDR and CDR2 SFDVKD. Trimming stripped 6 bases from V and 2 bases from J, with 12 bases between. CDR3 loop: CATSFPGSNTGELFF. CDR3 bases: TGTGCCACCAGTTTTCCAGGGTCTAACACCGGGGAGCTGTTTTTT.

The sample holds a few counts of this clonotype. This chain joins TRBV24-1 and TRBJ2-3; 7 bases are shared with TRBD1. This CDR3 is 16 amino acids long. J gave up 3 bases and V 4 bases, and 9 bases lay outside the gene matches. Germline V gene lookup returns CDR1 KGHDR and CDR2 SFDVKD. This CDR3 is CATSDTTGIRTDTQYF. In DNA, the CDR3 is TGTGCCACCAGTGACACGACAGGGATAAGGACAGATACGCAGTATTTT.

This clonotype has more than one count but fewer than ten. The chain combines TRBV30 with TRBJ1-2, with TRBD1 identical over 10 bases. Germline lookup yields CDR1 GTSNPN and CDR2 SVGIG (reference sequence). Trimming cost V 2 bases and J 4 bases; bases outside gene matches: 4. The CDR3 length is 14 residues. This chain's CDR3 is CAWSLRTGGYGYTF. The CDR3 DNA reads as TGTGCCTGGAGTCTCAGGACAGGGGGCTATGGCTACACCTTC.

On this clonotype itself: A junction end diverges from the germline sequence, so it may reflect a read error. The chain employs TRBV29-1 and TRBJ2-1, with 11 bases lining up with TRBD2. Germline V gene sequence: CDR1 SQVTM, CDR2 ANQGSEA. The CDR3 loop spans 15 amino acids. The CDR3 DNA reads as TGCAGCGTTGAAGATCTAGCGGGAGGCTACAATAAGCAGTTCTTC. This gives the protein CSVEDLAGGYNKQFF.

DNA for the CDR3: TGTGCCACCAGTGTCGGGGGCGAGCAGTACTTC. Translating it yields CATSVGGEQYF. This sequence joins TRBV24-1 and TRBJ2-7, with TRBD2 as a possible D gene (6 bases). Deletions cut 5 bases from V and 6 bases from J, with 7 bases between. This CDR3 contains 11 residues. CDR1 and CDR2 from the germline V gene are KGHDR and SFDVKD.

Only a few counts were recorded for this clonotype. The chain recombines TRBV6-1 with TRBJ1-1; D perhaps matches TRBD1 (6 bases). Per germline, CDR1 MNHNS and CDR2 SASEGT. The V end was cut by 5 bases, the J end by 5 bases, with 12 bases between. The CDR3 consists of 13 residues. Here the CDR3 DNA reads TGTGCCAGCAGTAGTACAGGGCGGACTGAAGCTTTCTTT. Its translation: CASSSTGRTEAFF.

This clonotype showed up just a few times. CDR3 DNA sequence: TGTGCCAGCAGCCGTACAGGGGTGGGCTCCTACGAGCAGTACTTC. This gives the protein CASSRTGVGSYEQYF. The rearrangement joins TRBV7-3 to TRBJ2-7, with 7 bases matching TRBD1. Germline trimming cut 5 bases from V and 0 bases from J; bases unmatched to any gene: 7. The CDR3 contains 15 residues. The germline V gene has CDR1 SGHTA and CDR2 FQGTGA.